Following are 8 T cell receptor beta chains from one sample sequenced in a study of beta chain features in type 1 diabetes. The study, taken as a whole, reports: All four CD4+ subsets from Type 1 diabetes patients carried moderately but significantly shorter TCRB CDR3s.

Antigens of these TCRs are unknown. Expressed TCRB transcripts got sequenced, as all isolated RNA was reverse transcribed. Assay used: immunoSEQ multiplex PCR; TCRdb lists only in-frame clones, some missing. The table lists 100,000 to 150,000 clones, roughly 15% of them singletons. Specimen: central memory CD4+ T cells from blood. These receptors were taken from a man aged 30-40 years with type 1 diabetes.

The chain recombines TRBV7-9 with TRBJ1-6, with 7 bases identical to TRBD1. The V gene's germline CDR1 is SEHNR and CDR2 FQNEAQ (reference sequence). J gave up 4 bases and V 5 bases, and 5 bases lay outside the gene matches. The CDR3 runs 15 residues. The CDR3 protein is CASSRGTAYNSPLHF. The CDR3 nucleotides are TGTGCCAGCAGCAGAGGGACAGCGTATAATTCACCCCTCCACTTT.

The V gene is TRBV18, the J gene TRBJ2-1; 9 bases align to TRBD1. The CDR3 contains 15 residues. Trimming removed 3 bases from V and 5 bases from J; junction bases left unmatched: 5. Germline V CDR1 and CDR2: KGHSH, LQKENI. CDR3 nucleotides: TGTGCCAGCTCACCTGGACAGGGGTCGGACAATGAGCAGTTCTTC. Protein: CASSPGQGSDNEQFF.

This clone was counted only a few times. The genes are TRBV9 and TRBJ2-3, with D possibly matching TRBD2 (6 bases). The germline V gene encodes CDR1 SGDLS and CDR2 YYNGEE. With 0 bases removed from V and 6 bases from J, the gap between germline ends came to 14 bases. This CDR3 contains 15 residues. CDR3 sequence (DNA): TGTGCCAGCAGCGTAGTGCTAGGAGGGAGGGATACGCAGTATTTT. It translates to CASSVVLGGRDTQYF.

The CDR3 protein is CASSLAPLTGTDTQYF. For the CDR3, the DNA is TGTGCCAGCAGCTTAGCGCCCTTGACCGGCACAGATACGCAGTATTTT. V gene TRBV7-2 combines with J gene TRBJ2-3, with D uncertain. Germline V gene sequence: CDR1 SGHTA, CDR2 FQGNSA. Between the trimmed V and J ends, which lost 0 bases and 1 base, there was a span of 11 bases. The CDR3 loop spans 16 amino acids.

This clone was observed a few times. A read error may be the cause here, since a much bigger clone is one base away. The chain has TRBV5-1 and TRBJ1-5, with D hard to call. CDR1 SGHRS and CDR2 YFSETQ come from the germline V gene. This CDR3 comprises 15 residues. CDR3 sequence (DNA): TGCTCCAGCAGCTTGGAAGGACTTAGCAATCAGCCCCAGCATTTT. Translated, it gives CSSSLEGLSNQPQHF.

On this clone itself: A read error may produce the germline difference seen at one junction end. The chain employs TRBV2 and TRBJ1-2; a weak D match, TRBD1 (5 bases). The CDR3 extends over 10 amino acids. In germline, CDR1 is SNHLY, CDR2 FYNNEI. The CDR3 reads CASSYRDPHF. Written as DNA, the CDR3 is TGTGCCAGCAGTTACCGGGACCCACACTTC.

With regard to this clone: The same CDR3 is also encoded by other DNA sequences in this sample. The rearrangement joins TRBV27 to TRBJ2-5, with D hard to call. Trimming cost V 5 bases and J 5 bases, with 12 bases left between them. The length of the CDR3 is 13 residues. From germline, CDR1 is MNHEY and CDR2 SMNVEV (reference sequence). CDR3 protein: CASSTRVRETQYF. CDR3 DNA: TGTGCCAGCAGTACAAGGGTGCGGGAGACCCAGTACTTC.

Comment on this clone: At one end the junction does not follow the germline gene, possibly because of a read error. V usage is TRBV5-4 and J usage is TRBJ2-5; a possible D gene is TRBD2 (5 bases). The CDR3 has 15 residues. Per the germline V gene, CDR1 is SGHNT and CDR2 is YYREEE (reference sequence). The CDR3 region is CASSQEASPGETQYF. The CDR3 coding sequence is TGCGCCAGCAGCCAAGAGGCCTCCCCGGGGGAGACCCAGTACTTC. The whole variable domain, remainder taken from reference TRBV5-4 and TRBJ2-5, is ETGVTQSPTHLIKTRGQQVTLRCSSQSGHNTVSWYQQALGQGPQFIFQYYREEENGRGNFPPRFSGLQFPNYSSELNVNALELDDSALYLCASSQEASPGETQYFGPGTRLLVL.